This T cell receptor (beta chain) was recovered during a study of cytomegalovirus exposure and HLA in healthy donors. Whole-study findings and limits: Presence/absence analyses treated sequencing depth as roughly uniform across donors.

Both 60 Vbeta primers and 13 Jbeta primers went into the PCR. Assay used: immunoSEQ multiplex PCR; TCRdb lists only in-frame clones, some missing. This table holds approximately 150,000 clones, 75% to 80% found once. The germline gives CDR1 SGHTA, CDR2 FQGNSA. The ends were cut back, 2 bases at V and 5 bases at J, with 7 bases in the middle. The CDR3 spans 13 residues. Points on this clone: Its target is not known.

This sequence joins TRBV7-2 and TRBJ1-5; D gene ambiguous. The sample comprised PBMCs. The receptor was derived from a man in his forties in good health and CMV-seropositive. The CDR3 sequence: CASSLSSYQPQHF. The DNA of the CDR3 is TGTGCCAGCAGCTTAAGCTCTTATCAGCCCCAGCATTTT.